Sequencing of this T cell receptor (beta chain) was carried out in a study of OX40 agonist ivuxolimab in advanced cancers. Profiling relied on immunoSEQ multiplex PCR, and the TCRdb table lists in-frame clones only, not all of them. The table includes around 69,000 clones, over 75% detected once. This clone was counted a single time. V lost 5 bases and J lost 3, with 17 bases in between. The length of the CDR3 is 15 residues. Germline CDR1 SEHNR, CDR2 FQNEAQ (reference sequence). The V call is TRBV7-9, the J call TRBJ2-7; no clear D. This specimen was CD4+ or CD8+ T cells sorted from blood, taken in a trial of the OX40 agonist ivuxolimab. The receptor comes from an adult with an advanced solid tumor such as melanoma, head and neck, liver or kidney cancer. The CDR3 bases are TGTGCCAGCAGCCTCACCGTCGGGTCCTACTACGAGCAGTACTTC. It specifies CASSLTVGSYYEQYF.